The 21 T cell receptor beta chains given below trace back to one sample, sequenced in a study of shared clonotypes between healthy human individuals. TCRdb's copy holds only in-frame clones and misses some; the assay was immunoSEQ multiplex PCR. Here the sample spans roughly 2.1 million clones, about 93% being singletons. As defined, naive CD8 cells were CD45RO-negative and positively selected for CCR7, with terminally differentiated effector memory CD45RA+ cells excluded. Sequenced input: naive CD8+ T cells from PBMCs. The receptors were sampled from a man younger than 35 in good health. Some clones in this sample may be carry-over from other donors' samples.

V is TRBV28 and J is TRBJ2-5; 11 bases line up with TRBD2. CDR3 size: 14 residues. Looked up from germline, CDR1 is MDHEN and CDR2 is SYDVKM. After removal of 5 bases from V and 5 bases from J, the junction contained 4 bases not matched to a gene. For the CDR3, the DNA is TGTGCCAGCAGTGTGATAGCGGGAGGGGAGACCCAGTACTTC. This codes for CASSVIAGGETQYF.

The chain has TRBV9 and TRBJ1-4; 8 bases match TRBD1. Germline V gene data show CDR1 as SGDLS and CDR2 as YYNGEE. This CDR3 comprises 15 residues. With 3 bases clipped from V and 7 bases from J, the junction kept 8 bases outside the gene matches. The CDR3 coding sequence is TGTGCCAGCAGCGCTGACAGGGGTTACGGTGAAAAACTGTTTTTT. Translation gives CASSADRGYGEKLFF. Full variable domain (outside the CDR3, taken from reference TRBV9 and TRBJ1-4): DSGVTQTPKHLITATGQRVTLRCSPRSGDLSVYWYQQSLDQGLQFLIQYYNGEERAKGNILERFSAQQFPDLHSELNLSSLELGDSALYFCASSADRGYGEKLFFGSGTQLSVL.

This clone was picked up a small number of times. The genes are TRBV4-3 and TRBJ1-1; TRBD1 agrees at 8 bases. Germline loops: CDR1 LGHNA, CDR2 YSLEER. The CDR3 totals 14 residues. V lost 4 bases and J lost 2; bases outside the gene matches: 3. CDR3 DNA: TGCGCCAGCAGCCCTGGGACAGGCAACACTGAAGCTTTCTTT. Its translation is CASSPGTGNTEAFF.

This sequence joins TRBV29-1 and TRBJ2-7; no definite D call. This CDR3 is built from 12 residues. The ends were cut back, 4 bases at V and 6 bases at J, with 13 bases in the middle. CDR1 and CDR2 (germline): SQVTM, ANQGSEA. The CDR3 spells CSVVKGSGEQYF. In DNA, the CDR3 is TGCAGCGTTGTTAAGGGATCAGGCGAGCAGTACTTC.

The genes are TRBV2 and TRBJ2-2, with D maybe TRBD1 (6 bases). The CDR3 runs to 15 residues. Germline V gene lookup returns CDR1 SNHLY and CDR2 FYNNEI. Trimming took 7 bases from V and 0 from J, leaving 12 bases between them. CDR3 nucleotide sequence: TGTGCCAGCACCACAGGGCCCACGAACACCGGGGAGCTGTTTTTT. Protein: CASTTGPTNTGELFF.

V usage is TRBV7-9 and J usage is TRBJ2-3; no clear D gene. The CDR3 totals 15 residues. Germline loops: CDR1 SEHNR, CDR2 FQNEAQ (reference sequence). Trimming stripped 5 bases from V and 1 base from J, with 13 bases between. The CDR3: CASSKVVGRTDTQYF. CDR3 DNA: TGTGCCAGCAGCAAAGTAGTGGGCCGCACAGATACGCAGTATTTT.

Notes on this clone: At the DNA level, this CDR3 is encoded by other sequences in the same sample as well. This rearrangement joins TRBV27 to TRBJ2-7, with D possibly TRBD2 on 6 matching bases. The germline CDR1 and CDR2 sequences are MNHEY and SMNVEV (reference sequence). The CDR3 loop spans 13 amino acids. V was trimmed by 5 bases and J by 0 bases, leaving 8 bases between them. CDR3 sequence (DNA): TGTGCCAGCAGTCTCGGGGGCTCCTACGAGCAGTACTTC. Its protein is CASSLGGSYEQYF.

This clone was found a few times. The chain links TRBV7-3 to TRBJ1-5; D may be TRBD1 (6 bases). This CDR3 region has 15 residues. The V end lost 8 bases, the J end lost 1 base, and 15 bases lay between the germline ends. Germline V gives CDR1 SGHTA, CDR2 FQGTGA. The CDR3 sequence: CASDYSGQSNQPQHF. The CDR3 bases are TGTGCCAGCGACTACTCGGGACAAAGCAATCAGCCCCAGCATTTT. The whole variable domain, filled in from reference TRBV7-3 and TRBJ1-5, reads GAGVSQTPSNKVTEKGKYVELRCDPISGHTALYWYRQSLGQGPEFLIYFQGTGAADDSGLPNDRFFAVRPEGSVSTLKIQRTERGDSAVYLCASDYSGQSNQPQHFGDGTRLSIL.

The chain links TRBV11-2 to TRBJ2-4, with 8 bases identical to TRBD1. Germline CDR1 reads SGHAT; CDR2 reads FQNNGV. The CDR3 extends over 14 amino acids. Trimming took 5 bases from V and 7 from J; bases not matched to a gene: 7. This CDR3 is CASSTRTGWNIQYF. The CDR3 region has the DNA TGTGCCAGCAGCACACGGACAGGGTGGAACATTCAGTACTTC.

V gene TRBV5-8 combines with J gene TRBJ2-1, with D possibly called TRBD1 or TRBD2 (5 bases each). Germline assignment: CDR1 SGHTS and CDR2 YDEGEE. The CDR3 totals 15 residues. The V end lost 7 bases, the J end lost 8 bases, and 22 bases lay between the germline ends. CDR3 bases: TGTGCCAGCGGCCTCATCGGGGCCCTGAGCTATGAGCAGTTCTTC. This codes for CASGLIGALSYEQFF.

For the CDR3, the DNA is TGTGCCAGCAGTGTTCGACAGGCGTATAATCAGCCCCAGCATTTT. Translated, it gives CASSVRQAYNQPQHF. V and J are TRBV6-1 and TRBJ1-5; D perhaps matches TRBD1 (6 bases). The CDR3 sequence is 15 residues long. Germline V lookup: CDR1 MNHNS, CDR2 SASEGT. The V end was cut by 4 bases, the J end by 4 bases, with 14 bases between.

The chain employs TRBV4-1 and TRBJ2-5; D not resolved. The CDR3 covers 15 residues. The germline CDR1 and CDR2 sequences are MGHRA and YSYEKL. V was cut by 4 bases and J by 0 bases, with 12 bases left in between. The DNA for the CDR3 is TGCGCCAGCAGCCCATTCGTGGTGAACCAAGAGACCCAGTACTTC. It encodes CASSPFVVNQETQYF.

This clone is a singleton in its sample. The chain combines TRBV5-1 with TRBJ1-5, with D maybe TRBD1 (6 bases). Germline CDR1 reads SGHRS; CDR2 reads YFSETQ. V lost 1 base, J lost 7 bases, and 18 bases lay in between. This CDR3 contains 16 residues. CDR3 loop: CASSLLRGQGRQPQHF. CDR3 bases: TGCGCCAGCAGCTTGCTGCGGGGGCAGGGAAGACAGCCCCAGCATTTT.

The J gene is TRBJ2-3, the V gene TRBV7-2; 13 bases match TRBD2. Germline CDR1 and CDR2: SGHTA and FQGNSA. This CDR3 comprises 16 residues. J gave up 2 bases and V 5 bases, and 4 bases lay outside the gene matches. CDR3 in DNA: TGTGCCAGCAGCGCGGGACTAGCGGGACTCACAGATACGCAGTATTTT. Its protein is CASSAGLAGLTDTQYF.

CDR3 nucleotide sequence: TGTGCCAGCAAGTTACAGGGGTACAATGAGCAGTTCTTC. Amino acids: CASKLQGYNEQFF. V gene TRBV27 combines with J gene TRBJ2-1; 7 bases agree with TRBD1. V dropped 7 bases and J dropped 4; count of bases not matched to a gene: 4. The CDR3 loop spans 13 amino acids. In germline, CDR1 is MNHEY, CDR2 SMNVEV (reference sequence).

V and J are TRBV11-2 and TRBJ2-1, with D uncertain. Germline CDR1 SGHAT, CDR2 FQNNGV. The ends were cut back, 5 bases at V and 1 base at J, with 15 bases in the middle. CDR3 length: 16 amino acids. The CDR3 spells CASSLHHYGSYNEQFF. CDR3 sequence (DNA): TGTGCCAGCAGCCTACACCATTACGGATCCTACAATGAGCAGTTCTTC. Full variable domain (missing parts from reference TRBV11-2 and TRBJ2-1): EAGVAQSPRYKIIEKRQSVAFWCNPISGHATLYWYQQILGQGPKLLIQFQNNGVVDDSQLPKDRFSAERLKGVDSTLKIQPAKLEDSAVYLCASSLHHYGSYNEQFFGPGTRLTVL.

With respect to this clone: Distinct nucleotide sequences in the sample also encode this CDR3. The DNA for the CDR3 is TGCGCCAGCAGCTTGGGACTAGCGAGCTACAATGAGCAGTTCTTC. The encoded protein is CASSLGLASYNEQFF. This rearrangement joins TRBV5-1 to TRBJ2-1, with TRBD2 matching over 8 bases. V shed 0 bases and J 3 bases; nucleotides not matched to a gene: 2. This CDR3 is built from 15 residues. Per the germline V gene, CDR1 is SGHRS and CDR2 is YFSETQ.

Here the CDR3 DNA reads TGTGCCAGCAGTTCCCCCCCCCGAGGGAGGCGGACCGGGGAGCTGTTTTTT. This encodes CASSSPPRGRRTGELFF. The genes are TRBV27 and TRBJ2-2; TRBD2 is a possible D gene (6 bases). This CDR3 spans 17 amino acids. Trimming stripped 4 bases from V and 5 bases from J, with 20 bases between. Germline CDR1 is MNHEY and CDR2 is SMNVEV (reference sequence).

This clone is a singleton in its sample. The V call is TRBV9, the J call TRBJ2-3, with D perhaps assigned TRBD1 or TRBD2 (5 bases each). Germline V gene lookup returns CDR1 SGDLS and CDR2 YYNGEE. This CDR3 has 14 residues. V was pared by 3 bases and J by 6 bases, with 14 bases between. The CDR3 DNA reads as TGTGCCAGCAGCGACCGGGACGGCGGGGATACGCAGTATTTT. It encodes CASSDRDGGDTQYF.

The CDR3 protein is CASRLWTTGEQYF. In nucleotides, the CDR3 is TGTGCCAGCCGACTTTGGACCACCGGCGAGCAGTACTTC. V and J are TRBV27 and TRBJ2-7; unclear D gene. The germline V and J ends were trimmed by 8 bases and 6 bases, with 17 bases remaining between them. This CDR3 region has 13 residues. The V gene's germline CDR1 is MNHEY and CDR2 SMNVEV (reference sequence).

In the case of this clone: This CDR3 is also generated by other DNA sequences in the sample. The chain employs TRBV6-5 and TRBJ1-5; 7 bases are a match to TRBD1. The germline V gene has CDR1 MNHEY and CDR2 SVGAGI. Trimming removed 5 bases from V and 2 bases from J; junction bases left unmatched: 0. The CDR3 contains 13 residues. CDR3 residues: CASSDRGNQPQHF. The CDR3 region has the DNA TGTGCCAGCAGTGACAGGGGCAATCAGCCCCAGCATTTT.